The clone carrying this T cell receptor beta chain showed up many times. The antigen is unknown. Uncontrolled infection, other autoimmune disease, pregnancy or lactation excluded patients. Diagnostic assessment was based on clinical symptoms, serum thyroxine and TRAb, thyroid ultrasound and orbital computed tomography. From germline, CDR1 is MNHEY and CDR2 SVGEGT. Trimming cost V 4 bases and J 6 bases; bases outside gene matches: 10. The CDR3 covers 15 residues. This record belongs to a study of T cells in Graves' hyperthyroidism and ophthalmopathy. Regions amplified from RNA transcripts were the TCR beta CDR3 regions. Carried out on the TCR CDR3, a first-round RT-PCR used the HTBI primer set. MiXCR, run by TCRdb on the multiplex PCR reads, gives a single entry per CDR3 protein. Counted here are 350,000 to 400,000 distinct CDR3 sequences, around 18% occurring once; the ten biggest clones make up 40%.

Study outcomes and limitations: Progression to ophthalmopathy was predicted a median of approximately 6.4 months early. Blood samples included most of the expanded thyroid clonotypes exceeding 0.001.

Sequenced: blood. The chain is built from TRBV6-2 or TRBV6-3 and TRBJ2-3; 7 bases line up with TRBD2. The receptor's source is a man between 18 and 35 years old with Graves' ophthalmopathy. CDR3 protein: CASSSQRGPRDTQYF. Written as DNA, the CDR3 is TGTGCCAGCAGTTCCCAGCGGGGCCCCCGGGATACGCAGTATTTT.